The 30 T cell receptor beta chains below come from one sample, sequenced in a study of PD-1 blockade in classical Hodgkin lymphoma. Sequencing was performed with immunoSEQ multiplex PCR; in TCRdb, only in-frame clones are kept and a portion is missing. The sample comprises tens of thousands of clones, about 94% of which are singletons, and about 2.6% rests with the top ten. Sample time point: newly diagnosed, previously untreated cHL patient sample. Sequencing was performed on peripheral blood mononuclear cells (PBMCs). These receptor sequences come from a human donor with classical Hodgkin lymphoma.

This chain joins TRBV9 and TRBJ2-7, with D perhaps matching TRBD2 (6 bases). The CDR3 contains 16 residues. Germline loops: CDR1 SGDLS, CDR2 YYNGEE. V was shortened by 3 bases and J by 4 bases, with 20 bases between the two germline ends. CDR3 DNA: TGTGCCAGCAGCGCGACCCCCGGGACTGGAATTTACGAGCAGTACTTC. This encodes CASSATPGTGIYEQYF.

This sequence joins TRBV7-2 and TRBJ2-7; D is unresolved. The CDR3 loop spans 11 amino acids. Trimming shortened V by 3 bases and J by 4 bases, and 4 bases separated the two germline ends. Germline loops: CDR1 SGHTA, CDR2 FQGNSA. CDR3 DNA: TGTGCCAGCAGCTTGCAATACGAGCAGTACTTC. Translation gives CASSLQYEQYF.

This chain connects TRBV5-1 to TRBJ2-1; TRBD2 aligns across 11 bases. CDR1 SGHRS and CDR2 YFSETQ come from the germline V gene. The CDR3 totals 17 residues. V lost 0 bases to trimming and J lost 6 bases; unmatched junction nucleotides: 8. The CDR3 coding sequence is TGCGCCAGCAGCTTGGGCCTCCTAGCGGGAGGCCCCAATGAGCAGTTCTTC. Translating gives CASSLGLLAGGPNEQFF.

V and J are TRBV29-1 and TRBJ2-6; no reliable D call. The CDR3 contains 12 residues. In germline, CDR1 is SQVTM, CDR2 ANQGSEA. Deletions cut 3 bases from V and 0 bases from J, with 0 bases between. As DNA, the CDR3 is TGCAGCGTTGACTCTGGGGCCAACGTCCTGACTTTC. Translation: CSVDSGANVLTF. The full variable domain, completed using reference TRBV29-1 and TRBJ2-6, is SAVISQKPSRDICQRGTSLTIQCQVDSQVTMMFWYRQQPGQSLTLIATANQGSEATYESGFVIDKFPISRPNLTFSTLTVSNMSPEDSSIYLCSVDSGANVLTFGAGSRLTVL.

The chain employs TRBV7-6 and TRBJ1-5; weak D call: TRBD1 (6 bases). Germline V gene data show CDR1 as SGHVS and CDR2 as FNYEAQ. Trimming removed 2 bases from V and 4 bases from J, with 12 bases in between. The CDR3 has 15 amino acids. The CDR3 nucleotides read TGTGCCAGCAGCTTAAGCGGGGGGGCTAATCAGCCCCAGCATTTT. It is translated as CASSLSGGANQPQHF.

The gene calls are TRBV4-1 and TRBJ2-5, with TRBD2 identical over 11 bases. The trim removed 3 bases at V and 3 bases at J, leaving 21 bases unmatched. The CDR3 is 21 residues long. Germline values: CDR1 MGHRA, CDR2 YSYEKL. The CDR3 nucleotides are TGCGCCAGCAGCCACGACGCGGGACTAGCGGCACCTAAGAGACCGAAAGAGACCCAGTACTTC. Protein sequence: CASSHDAGLAAPKRPKETQYF.

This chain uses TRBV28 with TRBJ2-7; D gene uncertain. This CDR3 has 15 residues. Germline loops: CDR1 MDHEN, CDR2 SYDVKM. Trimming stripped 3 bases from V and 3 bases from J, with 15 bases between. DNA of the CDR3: TGTGCCAGCAGTTTGCCGGGCCTGGGGTTCTACGAGCAGTACTTC. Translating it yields CASSLPGLGFYEQYF.

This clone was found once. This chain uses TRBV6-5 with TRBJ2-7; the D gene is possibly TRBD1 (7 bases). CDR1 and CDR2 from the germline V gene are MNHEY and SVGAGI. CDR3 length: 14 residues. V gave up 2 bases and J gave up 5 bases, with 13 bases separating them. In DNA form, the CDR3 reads TGTGCCAGCAGTTACGGCAGGGGGGTTGACGAGCAGTACTTC. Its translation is CASSYGRGVDEQYF.

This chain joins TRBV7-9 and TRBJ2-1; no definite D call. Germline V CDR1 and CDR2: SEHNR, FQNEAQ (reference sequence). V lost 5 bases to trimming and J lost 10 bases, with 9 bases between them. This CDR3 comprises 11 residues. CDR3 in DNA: TGTGCCAGCAGCCCCTCGATAGAGCAGTTCTTC. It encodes CASSPSIEQFF. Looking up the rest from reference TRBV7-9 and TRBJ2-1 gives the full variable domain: DTGVSQNPRHKITKRGQNVTFRCDPISEHNRLYWYRQTLGQGPEFLTYFQNEAQLEKSRLLSDRFSAERPKGSFSTLEIQRTEQGDSAMYLCASSPSIEQFFGPGTRLTVL.

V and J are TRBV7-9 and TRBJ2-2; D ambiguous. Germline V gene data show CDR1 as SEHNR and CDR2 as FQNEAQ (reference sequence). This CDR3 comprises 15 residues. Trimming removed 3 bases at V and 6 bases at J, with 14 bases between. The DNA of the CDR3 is TGTGCCAGCAGCTTCTGGGGTTTTGAGGCCGGGGAGCTGTTTTTT. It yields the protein CASSFWGFEAGELFF.

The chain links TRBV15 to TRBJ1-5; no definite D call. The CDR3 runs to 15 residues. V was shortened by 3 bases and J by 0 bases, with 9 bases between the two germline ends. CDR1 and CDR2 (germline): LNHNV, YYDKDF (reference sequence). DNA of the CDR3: TGTGCCACCAGCAGTCCGGGGAATAGCAATCAGCCCCAGCATTTT. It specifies CATSSPGNSNQPQHF.

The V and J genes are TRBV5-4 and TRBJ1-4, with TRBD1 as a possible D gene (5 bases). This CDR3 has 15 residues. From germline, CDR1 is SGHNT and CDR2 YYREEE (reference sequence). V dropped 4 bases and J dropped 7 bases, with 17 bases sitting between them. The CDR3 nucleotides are TGTGCCAGCAGCCCCCACCCCCGGGACTTTGAAAAACTGTTTTTT. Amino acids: CASSPHPRDFEKLFF.

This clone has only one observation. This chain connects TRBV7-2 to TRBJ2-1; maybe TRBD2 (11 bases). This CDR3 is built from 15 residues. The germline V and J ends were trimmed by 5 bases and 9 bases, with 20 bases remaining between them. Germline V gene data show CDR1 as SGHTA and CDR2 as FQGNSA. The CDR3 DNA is TGTGCCAGCAGCGCACTAGCGGGGGACAGGGGTGAGCAGTTCTTC. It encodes CASSALAGDRGEQFF.

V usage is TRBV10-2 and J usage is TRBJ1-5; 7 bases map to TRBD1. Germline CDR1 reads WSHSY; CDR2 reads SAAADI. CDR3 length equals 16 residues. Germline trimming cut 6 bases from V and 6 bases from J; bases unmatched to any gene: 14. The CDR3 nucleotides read TGCGCCAGCAGCCGACAGGGAGGGAACGGGATTCAGCCCCAGCATTTT. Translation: CASSRQGGNGIQPQHF.

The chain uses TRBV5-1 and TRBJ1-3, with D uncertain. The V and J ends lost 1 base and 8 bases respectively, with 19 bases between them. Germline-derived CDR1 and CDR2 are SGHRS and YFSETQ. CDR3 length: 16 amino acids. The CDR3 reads CASSLKAGWGPDTIYF. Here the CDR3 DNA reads TGCGCCAGCAGCTTGAAGGCCGGGTGGGGTCCGGACACCATATATTTT.

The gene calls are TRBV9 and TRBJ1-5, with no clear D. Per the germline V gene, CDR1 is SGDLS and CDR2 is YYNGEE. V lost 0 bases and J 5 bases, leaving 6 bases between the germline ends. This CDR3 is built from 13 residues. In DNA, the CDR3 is TGTGCCAGCAGCGTAGGAGGCCATCAGCCCCAGCATTTT. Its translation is CASSVGGHQPQHF.

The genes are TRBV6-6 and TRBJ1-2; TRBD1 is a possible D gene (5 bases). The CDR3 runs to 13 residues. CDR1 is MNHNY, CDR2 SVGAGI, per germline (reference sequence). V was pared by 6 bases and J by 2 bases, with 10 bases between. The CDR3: CASRPRVNYGYTF. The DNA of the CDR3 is TGTGCCAGCAGGCCCAGGGTAAACTATGGCTACACCTTC.

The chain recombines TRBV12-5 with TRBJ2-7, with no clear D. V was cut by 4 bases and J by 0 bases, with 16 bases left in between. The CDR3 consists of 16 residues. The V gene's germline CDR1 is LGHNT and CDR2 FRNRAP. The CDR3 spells CASGSIDLPPSYEQYF. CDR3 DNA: TGTGCTAGTGGTTCGATCGACCTACCCCCCTCCTACGAGCAGTACTTC.

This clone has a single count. As DNA, the CDR3 is TGTGCTAGTGGTCCCCCGGGACGGGAAGACAATGAGCAGTTCTTC. Amino acid sequence: CASGPPGREDNEQFF. The chain uses TRBV12-5 and TRBJ2-1; D may correspond to TRBD1 or TRBD2 (5 bases each). The CDR3 is 15 residues long. Trimming removed 5 bases at V and 5 bases at J, with 16 bases between. The germline V gene has CDR1 LGHNT and CDR2 FRNRAP.

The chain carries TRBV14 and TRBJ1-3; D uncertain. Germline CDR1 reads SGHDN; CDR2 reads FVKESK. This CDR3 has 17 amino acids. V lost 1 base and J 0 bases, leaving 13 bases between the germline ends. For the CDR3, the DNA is TGTGCCAGCAGCCAAGTTGTCAATACGGTCTCTGGAAACACCATATATTTT. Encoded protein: CASSQVVNTVSGNTIYF.

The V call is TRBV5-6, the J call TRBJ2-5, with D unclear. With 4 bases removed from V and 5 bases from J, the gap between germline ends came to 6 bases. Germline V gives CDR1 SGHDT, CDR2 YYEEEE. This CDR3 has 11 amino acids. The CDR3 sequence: CASSSWETQYF. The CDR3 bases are TGTGCCAGCAGCAGTTGGGAGACCCAGTACTTC.

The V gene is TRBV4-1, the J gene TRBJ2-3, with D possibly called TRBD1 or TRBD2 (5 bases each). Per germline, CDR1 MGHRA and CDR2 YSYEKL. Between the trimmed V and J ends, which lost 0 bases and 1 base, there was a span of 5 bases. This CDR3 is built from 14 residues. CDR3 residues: CASSQEGGTDTQYF. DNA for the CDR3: TGCGCCAGCAGCCAAGAGGGGGGCACAGATACGCAGTATTTT.

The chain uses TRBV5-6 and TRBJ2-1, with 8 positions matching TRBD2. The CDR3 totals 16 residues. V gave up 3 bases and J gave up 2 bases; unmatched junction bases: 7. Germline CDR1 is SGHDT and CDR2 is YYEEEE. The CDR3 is CASSSGRGDAYNEQFF. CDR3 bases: TGTGCCAGCAGCTCAGGGCGGGGGGACGCCTACAATGAGCAGTTCTTC.

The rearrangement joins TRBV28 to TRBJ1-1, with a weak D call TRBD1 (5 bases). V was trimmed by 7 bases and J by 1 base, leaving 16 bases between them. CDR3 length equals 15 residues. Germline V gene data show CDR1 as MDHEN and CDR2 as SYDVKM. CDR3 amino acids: CASIQVGDPNTEAFF. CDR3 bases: TGTGCCAGCATACAGGTAGGGGACCCGAACACTGAAGCTTTCTTT.

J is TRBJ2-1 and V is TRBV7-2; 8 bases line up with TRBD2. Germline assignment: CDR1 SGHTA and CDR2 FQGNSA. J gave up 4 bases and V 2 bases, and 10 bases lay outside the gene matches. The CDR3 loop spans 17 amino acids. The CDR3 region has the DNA TGTGCCAGCAGCTTATTACCTAGGAGCGGGGGATACAATGAGCAGTTCTTC. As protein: CASSLLPRSGGYNEQFF.

CDR3 DNA: TGTGCCAGCAGTTATACGTACGGGACAGGGTACGAGCAGTACTTC. The encoded protein is CASSYTYGTGYEQYF. The chain links TRBV6-5 to TRBJ2-7; 9 nucleotides line up with TRBD1. Per the germline V gene, CDR1 is MNHEY and CDR2 is SVGAGI. The CDR3 covers 15 residues. V trimming: 3 bases; J trimming: 4 bases; junction bases outside the gene matches: 7.

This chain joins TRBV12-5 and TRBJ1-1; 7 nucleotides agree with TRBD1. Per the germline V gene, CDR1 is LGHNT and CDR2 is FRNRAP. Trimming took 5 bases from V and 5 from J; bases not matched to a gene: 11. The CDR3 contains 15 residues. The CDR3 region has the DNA TGTGCTAGTGGTCCTAGACAGGGCCGAGGGACTGAAGCTTTCTTT. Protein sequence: CASGPRQGRGTEAFF. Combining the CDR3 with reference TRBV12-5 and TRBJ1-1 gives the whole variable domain DARVTQTPRHKVTEMGQEVTMRCQPILGHNTVFWYRQTMMQGLELLAYFRNRAPLDDSGMPKDRFSAEMPDATLATLKIQPSEPRDSAVYFCASGPRQGRGTEAFFGQGTRLTVV.

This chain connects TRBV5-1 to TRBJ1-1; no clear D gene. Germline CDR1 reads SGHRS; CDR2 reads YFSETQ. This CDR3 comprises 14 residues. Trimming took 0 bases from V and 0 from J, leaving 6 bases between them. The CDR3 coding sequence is TGCGCCAGCAGCTTGGAAGGGTTGAACACTGAAGCTTTCTTT. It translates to CASSLEGLNTEAFF.

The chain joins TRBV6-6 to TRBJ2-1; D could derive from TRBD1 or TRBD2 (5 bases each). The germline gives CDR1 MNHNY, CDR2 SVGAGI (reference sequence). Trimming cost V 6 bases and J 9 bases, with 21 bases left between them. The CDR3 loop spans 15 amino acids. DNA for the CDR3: TGTGCCAGCAGCCTTCTTGGGGCCCCTGAGGGTGAGCAGTTCTTC. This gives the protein CASSLLGAPEGEQFF.

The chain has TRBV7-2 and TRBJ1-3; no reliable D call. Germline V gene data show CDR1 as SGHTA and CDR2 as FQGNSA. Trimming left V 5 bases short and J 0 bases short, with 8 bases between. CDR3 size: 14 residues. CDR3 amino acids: CASSRGYSGNTIYF. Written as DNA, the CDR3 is TGTGCCAGCAGCCGCGGGTACTCTGGAAACACCATATATTTT.